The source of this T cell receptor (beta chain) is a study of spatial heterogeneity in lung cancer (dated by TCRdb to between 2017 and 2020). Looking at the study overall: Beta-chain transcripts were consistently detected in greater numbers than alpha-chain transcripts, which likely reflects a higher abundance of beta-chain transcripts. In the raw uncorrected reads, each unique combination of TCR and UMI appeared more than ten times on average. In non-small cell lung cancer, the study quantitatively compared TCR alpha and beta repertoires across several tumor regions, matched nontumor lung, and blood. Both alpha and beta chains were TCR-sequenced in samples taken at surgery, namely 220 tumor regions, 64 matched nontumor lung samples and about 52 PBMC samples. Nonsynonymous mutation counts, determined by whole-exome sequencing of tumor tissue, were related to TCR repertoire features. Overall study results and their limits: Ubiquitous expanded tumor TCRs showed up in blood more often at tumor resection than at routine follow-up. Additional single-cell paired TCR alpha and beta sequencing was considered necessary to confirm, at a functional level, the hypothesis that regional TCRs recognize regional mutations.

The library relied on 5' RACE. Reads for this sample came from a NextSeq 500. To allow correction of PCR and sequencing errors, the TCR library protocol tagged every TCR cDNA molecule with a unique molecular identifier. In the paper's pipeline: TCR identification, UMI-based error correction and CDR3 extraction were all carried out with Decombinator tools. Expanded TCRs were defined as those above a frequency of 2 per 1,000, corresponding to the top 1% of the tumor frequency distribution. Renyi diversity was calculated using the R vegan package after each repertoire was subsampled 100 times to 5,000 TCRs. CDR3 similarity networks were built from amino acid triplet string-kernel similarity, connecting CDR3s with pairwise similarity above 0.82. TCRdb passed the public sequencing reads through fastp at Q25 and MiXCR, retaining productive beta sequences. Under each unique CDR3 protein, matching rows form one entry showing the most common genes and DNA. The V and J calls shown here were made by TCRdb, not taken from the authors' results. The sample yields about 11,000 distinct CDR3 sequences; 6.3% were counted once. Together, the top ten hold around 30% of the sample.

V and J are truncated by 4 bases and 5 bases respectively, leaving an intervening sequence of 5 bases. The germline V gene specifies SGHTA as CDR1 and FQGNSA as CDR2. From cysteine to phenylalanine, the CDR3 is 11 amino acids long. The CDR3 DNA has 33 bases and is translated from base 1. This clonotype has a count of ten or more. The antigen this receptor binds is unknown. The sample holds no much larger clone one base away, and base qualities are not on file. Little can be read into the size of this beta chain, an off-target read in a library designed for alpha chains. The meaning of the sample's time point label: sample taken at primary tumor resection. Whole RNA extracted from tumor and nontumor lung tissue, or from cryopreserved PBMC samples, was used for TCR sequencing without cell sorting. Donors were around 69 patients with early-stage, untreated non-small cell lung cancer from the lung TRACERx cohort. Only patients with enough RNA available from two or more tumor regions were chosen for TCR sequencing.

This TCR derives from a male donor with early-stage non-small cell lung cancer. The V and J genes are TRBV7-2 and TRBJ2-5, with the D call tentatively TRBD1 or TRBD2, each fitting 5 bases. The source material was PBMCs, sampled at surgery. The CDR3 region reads CASSWGETQYF. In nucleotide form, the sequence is TGTGCCAGCAGCTGGGGGGAGACCCAGTACTTC.